The clone carrying this T cell receptor beta chain was found a few times. No antigen is known for it. Germline CDR1 reads LGHNA; CDR2 reads YNFKEQ. The ends were cut back, 1 base at V and 1 base at J, with 20 bases in the middle. The CDR3 is made up of 19 amino acids. The source of the sample is a study of Graves' ophthalmopathy and Graves' hyperthyroidism. Whole-study results and caveats: Ophthalmopathy progression was predicted by the model at less than 71% sensitivity and approximately 72% specificity.

The hyperthyroidism patients, aged 18 to 65, had been newly diagnosed, with under 2 months' duration. Clinicians diagnosed using symptoms, serum thyroxine, TRAb, thyroid ultrasound and orbital computed tomography. Amplified TCR beta CDR3 regions were obtained using RNA transcripts as template. Amplification began with first-round RT-PCR using HTBI primers, then second-round multiplex PCR was performed. TCRdb passed the multiplex PCR reads through MiXCR, listing each CDR3 protein once. The data contain hundreds of thousands of distinct CDR3 sequences, 22% of them singletons. The sample taken for sequencing was peripheral blood. The origin of this receptor is a woman between 18 and 29 years old with stable Graves' hyperthyroidism. Some clones in this sample may be carry-over from other donors' samples. The chain has TRBV4-2 and TRBJ2-4; D may be TRBD1 or TRBD2 (6 bases each). The CDR3 protein is CASSQGLGGHQGAKNIQYF. The DNA of the CDR3 is TGTGCCAGCAGCCAAGGACTGGGGGGCCATCAGGGGGCCAAAAACATTCAGTACTTC.